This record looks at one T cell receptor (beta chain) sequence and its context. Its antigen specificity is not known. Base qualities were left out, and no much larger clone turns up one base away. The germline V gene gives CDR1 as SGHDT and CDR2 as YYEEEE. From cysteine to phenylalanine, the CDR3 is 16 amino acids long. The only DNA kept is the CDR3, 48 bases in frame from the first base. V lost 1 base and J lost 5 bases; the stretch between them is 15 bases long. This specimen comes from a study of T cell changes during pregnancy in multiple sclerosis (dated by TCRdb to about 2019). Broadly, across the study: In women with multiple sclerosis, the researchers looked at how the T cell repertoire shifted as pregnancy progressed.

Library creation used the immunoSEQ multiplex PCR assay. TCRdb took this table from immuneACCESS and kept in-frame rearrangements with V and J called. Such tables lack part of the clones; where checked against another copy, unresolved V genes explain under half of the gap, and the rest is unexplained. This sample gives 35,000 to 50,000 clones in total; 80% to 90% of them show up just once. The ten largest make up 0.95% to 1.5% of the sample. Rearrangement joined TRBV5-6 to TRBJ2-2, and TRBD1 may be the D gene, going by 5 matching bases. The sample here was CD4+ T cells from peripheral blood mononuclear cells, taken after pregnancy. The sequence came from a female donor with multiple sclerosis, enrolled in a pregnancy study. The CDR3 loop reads CASSLIGVFRTGELFF. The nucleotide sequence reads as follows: TGTGCCAGCAGCTTGATAGGGGTGTTTAGGACCGGGGAGCTGTTTTTT.